This TCR beta chain was profiled in a study of quantifying T cell responses using KT2 cells. In the study overall: Reverse transcription used primers in the TCR alpha and beta constant regions.

Unfractionated PBMC were spiked with known numbers of KT2 clone cells. KT2 cells were mixed with fixed PBMC numbers at varying ratios. An oligo carrying a UMI was ligated to the cDNA 3' end. The first PCR ran 3 to 5 cycles with an equimolar RC1.1 and RC1.2 beta primer mix. TCRdb re-derived calls from the UMI-ligation and nested PCR reads in MiXCR, one entry per CDR3 protein. The sample yields 50,000 to 70,000 distinct CDR3 sequences, around 12% seen once. The CDR3 has 14 amino acids. Losses at the gene ends were 1 base for V and 3 bases for J; bases not matched to a gene: 3. Germline CDR1 is SGHAT and CDR2 is FQNNGV.

The V and J genes are TRBV11-2 and TRBJ2-7; the match to TRBD2 covers 7 bases. The specimen was PBMCs spiked with cells of the T cell clone KT2. This clonotype originated in a human donor. CDR3 amino acids: CASSLGGEGYEQYF. CDR3 sequence (DNA): TGTGCCAGCAGCTTAGGAGGGGAGGGCTACGAGCAGTACTTC.